This T cell receptor beta chain was documented in a study of response to subunit inactivated influenza vaccine (dated by TCRdb to 2016 to 2018). Some background on the complete study: Deep quantitative T cell receptor repertoire profiling was used in the study to track responses to a trivalent subunit inactivated influenza vaccine.

After removal of 5 bases from V and 4 bases from J, the junction retains 9 bases not matched to a gene. CDR1 and CDR2, looked up from the germline V gene (reference sequence), are SEHNR and FQNEAQ. Its CDR3 holds 16 amino acids, cysteine through phenylalanine. The CDR3 DNA has 48 bases and is translated from base 1. This clonotype was recorded a few times. Its target antigen remains unknown. Base qualities were left out, and no much larger clone turns up one base away. Study-wide findings and limitations: It was suggested by the authors that each seasonal influenza vaccination may recruit only a limited number of new T cells.

Library preparation used RT-PCR. TCRdb names Illumina HiSeq 2500 as the instrument used. In TCRdb, the public reads were trimmed at Q25 with fastp and aligned with MiXCR, with productive beta chains retained. Identical CDR3 protein sequences are pooled into one entry, listed with their most common genes and DNA. The sample records around 650,000 distinct CDR3 sequences, roughly 14% of which are singletons. The leading ten clones occupy more than 9% of the sample. The rearrangement joined TRBV7-9 to TRBJ2-1; 9 central bases correspond to TRBD2. This material consisted of PBMCs from blood, taken 12 days after vaccination. This receptor was identified in a man aged 50 or older who received an inactivated influenza vaccine. Donor details come from another sample of the same person, matched by shared clones. The DNA sequence reads TGTGCCAGCAGCCTCACCAGCGGGGGGCCTTACAATGAGCAGTTCTTC. The encoded protein is CASSLTSGGPYNEQFF.